The 28 T cell receptor beta chains below all came from one sample that was sequenced in a study of control samples from healthy donors and cancer patients. Profiling relied on immunoSEQ multiplex PCR, and the TCRdb table lists in-frame clones only, not all of them. Among around 80,000 clones listed, more than 70% were seen once. The sequencing input was blood. These receptors were taken from a man aged 50 to 60 in good health.

The chain couples TRBV7-2 to TRBJ2-1, with 7 bases lining up with TRBD2. With 4 bases clipped from V and 2 bases from J, the junction kept 5 bases outside the gene matches. The CDR3 has 15 amino acids. Germline CDR1 and CDR2: SGHTA and FQGNSA. The CDR3 bases are TGTGCCAGCAGCTACGCCGGGACTACCTACAATGAGCAGTTCTTC. Translation: CASSYAGTTYNEQFF.

J is TRBJ1-5 and V is TRBV24-1; D is unresolved. CDR1 KGHDR and CDR2 SFDVKD come from the germline V gene. Between the trimmed V and J ends, which lost 5 bases and 2 bases, there was a span of 6 bases. This CDR3 has 13 residues. The CDR3 nucleotides are TGTGCCACCAGTGCGGATGGCAATCAGCCCCAGCATTTT. This translates into CATSADGNQPQHF.

The chain uses TRBV11-2 and TRBJ2-7, with D hard to call. The CDR3 covers 12 residues. CDR1 is SGHAT, CDR2 FQNNGV, per germline. Trimming took off 3 bases at V and 6 bases at J, with 9 bases between the two ends. The CDR3: CASSFDMAEQYF. The CDR3 nucleotides read TGTGCCAGCAGCTTCGACATGGCCGAGCAGTACTTC. The complete variable domain, with remaining parts taken from reference TRBV11-2 and TRBJ2-7, reads EAGVAQSPRYKIIEKRQSVAFWCNPISGHATLYWYQQILGQGPKLLIQFQNNGVVDDSQLPKDRFSAERLKGVDSTLKIQPAKLEDSAVYLCASSFDMAEQYFGPGTRLTVT.

CDR3 protein: CATSVRYYGYTF. The CDR3 DNA reads as TGTGCCACCAGTGTTCGCTACTATGGCTACACCTTC. This rearrangement joins TRBV24-1 to TRBJ1-2; D is unresolved. Trimming took 5 bases from V and 3 from J, leaving 6 bases between them. The CDR3 runs to 12 residues. The germline CDR1 and CDR2 sequences are KGHDR and SFDVKD.

The chain recombines TRBV5-1 with TRBJ2-7, with 8 nucleotides matching TRBD2. Germline CDR1 SGHRS, CDR2 YFSETQ. Trimming removed 5 bases from V and 3 bases from J; junction bases left unmatched: 10. The length of the CDR3 is 15 residues. For the CDR3, the DNA is TGCGCCAGCAGTTCAAACAGCGGGAGCGGCTACGAGCAGTACTTC. Translated, it gives CASSSNSGSGYEQYF. Complete variable domain (other parts from reference TRBV5-1 and TRBJ2-7): KAGVTQTPRYLIKTRGQQVTLSCSPISGHRSVSWYQQTPGQGLQFLFEYFSETQRNKGNFPGRFSGRQFSNSRSEMNVSTLELGDSALYLCASSSNSGSGYEQYFGPGTRLTVT.

The gene calls are TRBV6-5 and TRBJ1-1; no firm D call. Trimming removed 6 bases from V and 0 bases from J, with 8 bases in between. The CDR3 totals 13 residues. Germline lookup yields CDR1 MNHEY and CDR2 SVGAGI. The CDR3, as DNA: TGTGCCAGCAGACAGCTCCTGAACACTGAAGCTTTCTTT. Encoded protein: CASRQLLNTEAFF.

The V call is TRBV18, the J call TRBJ1-1; D unresolved. CDR3 length: 12 residues. Germline V lookup: CDR1 KGHSH, CDR2 LQKENI. V was clipped by 3 bases and J by 10 bases, with 12 bases between them. CDR3: CASSPRDLGAFF. The DNA for the CDR3 is TGTGCCAGCTCACCGAGAGACCTAGGAGCTTTCTTT.

In its sample, this clone was seen once. The V gene is TRBV18, the J gene TRBJ1-5; D gene unclear. The germline V and J ends were trimmed by 1 base and 4 bases, with 8 bases remaining between them. Germline CDR1 reads KGHSH; CDR2 reads LQKENI. The CDR3 runs to 14 residues. CDR3 sequence (DNA): TGTGCCAGCTCACCACGGGTAGCAAATCAGCCCCAGCATTTT. Translating gives CASSPRVANQPQHF.

This chain joins TRBV4-3 and TRBJ1-2, with D possibly TRBD1 on 5 matching bases. Germline loops: CDR1 LGHNA, CDR2 YSLEER. The CDR3 has 14 amino acids. V was trimmed by 0 bases and J by 4 bases, leaving 9 bases between them. The chain's CDR3 is CASSQESGSYGYTF. The CDR3 DNA reads TGCGCCAGCAGCCAAGAGTCAGGGTCCTATGGCTACACCTTC.

This clone showed up just once. The gene calls are TRBV3-1 (or the pseudogene TRBV3-2) and TRBJ2-5; 8 nucleotides match TRBD2. The CDR3 is 17 amino acids. J lost 7 bases, V lost 1 base, and 14 bases had no gene match. CDR1 is LGHDT and CDR2 is YNNKEL in the germline V gene (reference sequence). This CDR3 reads CASSQVGREAGGGTQYF. CDR3 in DNA: TGTGCCAGCAGCCAAGTGGGACGGGAGGCCGGGGGGGGGACCCAGTACTTC.

J is TRBJ2-7 and V is TRBV6-5; unclear D gene. The CDR3 contains 13 residues. Trimming shortened V by 6 bases and J by 5 bases, and 14 bases separated the two germline ends. Germline CDR1 reads MNHEY; CDR2 reads SVGAGI. As DNA, the CDR3 is TGTGCCAGCAGCCGGACGTCTCGTAACGAGCAGTACTTC. Its protein product is CASSRTSRNEQYF.

V gene TRBV4-2 combines with J gene TRBJ1-2, with TRBD1 as a possible D gene (5 bases). With 0 bases removed from V and 7 bases from J, the gap between germline ends came to 9 bases. CDR1 and CDR2 (germline): LGHNA, YNFKEQ. CDR3 length equals 13 residues. CDR3 DNA sequence: TGTGCCAGCAGCCAAGATTACAGGCTTGGCTACACCTTC. This sequence encodes CASSQDYRLGYTF.

This clone was seen a few times. V usage is TRBV9 and J usage is TRBJ2-3; D possibly corresponds to TRBD2 (6 bases). This CDR3 has 17 amino acids. Germline CDR1 SGDLS, CDR2 YYNGEE. V lost 3 bases to trimming and J lost 6 bases, with 23 bases between them. CDR3 protein: CASSGSSGFARGDTQYF. The CDR3 DNA reads TGTGCCAGCAGCGGATCGAGCGGGTTTGCCCGGGGGGATACGCAGTATTTT. Full variable domain (rest looked up from reference TRBV9 and TRBJ2-3): DSGVTQTPKHLITATGQRVTLRCSPRSGDLSVYWYQQSLDQGLQFLIQYYNGEERAKGNILERFSAQQFPDLHSELNLSSLELGDSALYFCASSGSSGFARGDTQYFGPGTRLTVL.

This chain links TRBV5-1 with TRBJ2-3; D may be TRBD2 (5 bases). Germline V gives CDR1 SGHRS, CDR2 YFSETQ. CDR3 size: 15 residues. Trimming took off 1 base at V and 1 base at J, with 10 bases between the two ends. CDR3 nucleotide sequence: TGCGCCAGCAGCTTGTCCAGGACTGGCACAGATACGCAGTATTTT. Residues: CASSLSRTGTDTQYF.

The J gene is TRBJ1-6, the V gene TRBV11-2; 11 bases line up with TRBD1. This CDR3 has 15 residues. Trimming took 5 bases from V and 9 from J; bases not matched to a gene: 6. Germline values: CDR1 SGHAT, CDR2 FQNNGV. The CDR3 reads CASSVGTGGSSPLHF. CDR3 in DNA: TGTGCCAGCAGCGTCGGGACAGGGGGGAGTTCACCCCTCCACTTT. The full variable domain, its missing parts supplied by reference TRBV11-2 and TRBJ1-6, is EAGVAQSPRYKIIEKRQSVAFWCNPISGHATLYWYQQILGQGPKLLIQFQNNGVVDDSQLPKDRFSAERLKGVDSTLKIQPAKLEDSAVYLCASSVGTGGSSPLHFGNGTRLTVT.

This clone was found a few times. The J gene is TRBJ1-3, the V gene TRBV19; tentative D call: TRBD1 (6 bases). CDR3 length: 17 residues. Germline CDR1 LNHDA, CDR2 SQIVND (reference sequence). With 3 bases removed from V and 0 bases from J, the gap between germline ends came to 15 bases. This chain's CDR3 is CASSMGAASFSGNTIYF. For the CDR3, the DNA is TGTGCCAGTAGTATGGGGGCGGCCTCCTTCTCTGGAAACACCATATATTTT.

The genes are TRBV20-1 and TRBJ2-1; D gene ambiguous. Germline V gives CDR1 DFQATT, CDR2 SNEGSKA (reference sequence). The V and J ends lost 4 bases and 5 bases respectively, with 6 bases between them. CDR3 length equals 11 residues. The CDR3 DNA follows: TGCAGTGCTACAGCAGACAATGAGCAGTTCTTC. Protein: CSATADNEQFF.

This sequence joins TRBV5-4 and TRBJ1-3, with D maybe TRBD1 (5 bases). Germline CDR1 SGHNT, CDR2 YYREEE (reference sequence). The CDR3 covers 13 residues. The V end was cut by 4 bases, the J end by 3 bases, with 8 bases between. The CDR3 sequence is CASSAGNGNTIYF. The DNA of the CDR3 is TGTGCCAGCAGCGCAGGGAATGGAAACACCATATATTTT.

The chain uses TRBV4-3 and TRBJ1-1; D possibly corresponds to TRBD1 (5 bases). The V gene's germline CDR1 is LGHNA and CDR2 YSLEER. The CDR3 has 16 residues. With 4 bases removed from V and 1 base from J, the gap between germline ends came to 16 bases. CDR3 in amino acids: CASSPQYGGWNTEAFF. In DNA form, the CDR3 reads TGCGCCAGCAGCCCCCAATATGGGGGTTGGAACACTGAAGCTTTCTTT.

V usage is TRBV4-2 and J usage is TRBJ2-5, with 9 bases fitting TRBD2. CDR1 is LGHNA, CDR2 YNFKEQ, per germline. Losses at the gene ends were 0 bases for V and 3 bases for J; bases not matched to a gene: 11. The CDR3 is made up of 18 amino acids. The CDR3 reads CASSQDPPAGGGKETQYF. CDR3 sequence (DNA): TGTGCCAGCAGCCAAGACCCCCCGGCGGGAGGGGGGAAAGAGACCCAGTACTTC.

J is TRBJ1-2 and V is TRBV9, with 8 bases aligning to TRBD1. The germline V gene encodes CDR1 SGDLS and CDR2 YYNGEE. The CDR3 is made up of 14 amino acids. After removal of 3 bases from V and 4 bases from J, the junction contained 5 bases not matched to a gene. CDR3: CASSGPGGSYGYTF. In nucleotides, the CDR3 is TGTGCCAGCAGCGGTCCAGGGGGCAGCTATGGCTACACCTTC. Supplemented by reference TRBV9 and TRBJ1-2, the full variable domain reads DSGVTQTPKHLITATGQRVTLRCSPRSGDLSVYWYQQSLDQGLQFLIQYYNGEERAKGNILERFSAQQFPDLHSELNLSSLELGDSALYFCASSGPGGSYGYTFGSGTRLTVV.

This chain connects TRBV11-2 to TRBJ1-1, with D unresolved. Germline CDR1 is SGHAT and CDR2 is FQNNGV. V was pared by 2 bases and J by 3 bases, with 19 bases between. The CDR3 contains 17 residues. As DNA, the CDR3 is TGTGCCAGCAGCTTAATGTCTGTCCGGCAGCTGGACACTGAAGCTTTCTTT. Amino acids: CASSLMSVRQLDTEAFF.

The V and J genes are TRBV10-3 and TRBJ1-2; no firm D call. CDR1 and CDR2 from the germline V gene are ENHRY and SYGVKD. Trimming removed 7 bases at V and 1 base at J, with 13 bases between. The CDR3 runs to 14 residues. CDR3 coding DNA: TGTGCCATCAAAAGAGAGGACGGTAACTATGGCTACACCTTC. Translated, it gives CAIKREDGNYGYTF.

This rearrangement joins TRBV6-5 to TRBJ1-1; D is perhaps TRBD1 (5 bases). The V gene lost 2 bases and the J gene lost 3 bases, with 10 bases spanning the gap. This CDR3 has 14 amino acids. CDR1 and CDR2 (germline): MNHEY, SVGAGI. CDR3 amino acids: CASSYRSGHTEAFF. In DNA form, the CDR3 reads TGTGCCAGCAGTTACCGCTCAGGGCACACTGAAGCTTTCTTT.

V usage is TRBV24-1 and J usage is TRBJ2-3, with 11 bases fitting TRBD2. The germline CDR1 and CDR2 sequences are KGHDR and SFDVKD. This CDR3 has 15 amino acids. The J segment lost 7 bases and the V segment lost 4 bases, leaving 6 bases of the junction unmatched. The CDR3 sequence: CATSEAGTSGNTQYF. CDR3 DNA: TGTGCCACCAGTGAGGCTGGGACTAGCGGAAATACGCAGTATTTT.

This chain links TRBV7-8 with TRBJ2-5; D gene uncertain. The CDR3 loop spans 11 amino acids. CDR1 SGHVS and CDR2 FQNEAQ come from the germline V gene. Trimming took off 4 bases at V and 4 bases at J, with 4 bases between the two ends. CDR3 nucleotide sequence: TGTGCCAGCAGCTCCCGAGAGACCCAGTACTTC. Residues: CASSSRETQYF.

The rearrangement joins TRBV6-5 to TRBJ1-1; D is ambiguous. Trimming left V 7 bases short and J 5 bases short, with 11 bases between. This CDR3 has 12 residues. Per germline, CDR1 MNHEY and CDR2 SVGAGI. The CDR3 nucleotides read TGTGCCAGCAAAGGGAGTTGGACTGAAGCTTTCTTT. Its protein is CASKGSWTEAFF.

This chain links TRBV29-1 with TRBJ1-2; weak D call: TRBD1 (5 bases). This CDR3 has 11 amino acids. V dropped 6 bases and J dropped 6 bases, with 11 bases sitting between them. CDR1 is SQVTM and CDR2 is ANQGSEA in the germline V gene. In DNA form, the CDR3 reads TGCAGCGTAGGGGTTACGAATGGCTACACCTTC. Amino acid sequence: CSVGVTNGYTF.